This T cell receptor beta chain comes out of a study of cytomegalovirus exposure and HLA in healthy donors (dated by TCRdb to the late 2010s). With respect to the entire study: An earlier analysis of approximately 590 of the donors reported more than 250 Gb of sequence data and more than 90 million unique TCR beta sequences from roughly 180 million T cells. Rather than using new phenotypic data, the later analysis identified candidate immune exposures from TCR beta sequences and from how often those sequences occurred across donors. Typing coverage varied by locus: about 629-640 donors for A, B, C, DRB1 and DQB1; roughly 500 for DQA1; more than 600 for DPA1; approximately 470 for DPB1. All discovery cohort repertoires had been generated on a single sequencing platform. Among the roughly 370 genotyped donors, approximately 82% belonged to the genetic ancestry cluster associated with self-reported Caucasian donors. Roughly five DR-DQ haplotypes were handled as single units for association and clustering because linkage in the cohort was strong. A later analysis re-analyzed previously published TCR beta repertoires from 500 to 700 donors and added high-resolution HLA genotyping to study TCR occurrence patterns. An earlier analysis of 587 of the donors used high-throughput TCR beta sequencing to judge whether each TCR beta V gene segment behaved as functional or pseudogenic. The study aimed to test whether cataloging public T cell receptors could reveal signatures of past pathogen exposure. Among roughly 370 genotyped donors of the cohort, an average of approximately 230,000 unique TCR beta nucleotide sequences were sequenced per donor, about a sixth of them non-productive. A later genetic analysis took genome-wide SNP genotypes for about three fifths of the roughly 700 donors and used that subset as a discovery cohort. Both class I and class II loci were covered by HLA typing, at four-digit resolution. Using immunosequencing, the study profiled T cell repertoires from 500 to 800 subjects and related those repertoires to cytomegalovirus serostatus. The study combined high-throughput TCR immunosequencing, statistical association of individual TCRs with disease status, and machine learning to predict cytomegalovirus infection status. Donor age, sex, ethnicity and CMV serostatus were compiled alongside the repertoire data. In addition to the first cohort of approximately 650 subjects, a separate validation cohort of around 110 different subjects was used. Around 300 gigabases of sequencing data and some 85 million unique TCR sequences were included in an early release covering roughly 600 HLA-typed donors. Findings and caveats that apply to the study as a whole: Because some donors lacked HLA typing at each locus, the association tests relied only on the typed subset. In an earlier analysis of approximately 590 of the donors, most TCR beta V segments appeared in productive rearrangements about 87% or about 30% of the time, broadly matching IMGT annotations. Strong co-occurrence of HLA alleles, especially DR and DQ, made assigning TCR associations to individual alleles difficult. Most TCR sequences were seen in very few donors, while some public TCRs were found in many individuals. Because counts were too low, some 17 rarely observed V segments, including chromosome 9 orphons, were excluded from the earlier analysis of 500 to 700 of the donors. Several of the top co-occurrence clusters appeared to be linked to parvovirus B19, influenza, CMV and Epstein-Barr virus, according to a later analysis. In a later analysis, TCR association rates were found to vary across HLA loci, with the most associated TCRs seen for DRB1 alleles and the fewest for HLA-C alleles. CMV serostatus was the only immune exposure information available for the cohort. Some IMGT-functional V segments, including TRBV6-2 and TRBV6-3, could not be told apart with the 87-base-pair reads, so those segments were excluded. Correlated functional status among segregating V segments might be attributable to linkage disequilibrium, but an unknown experimental factor could not be ruled out. A cluster of highly shared sequence variants was judged likely to be a technical artifact of the sequencing pipeline. The study gave a list of under 200 TCR beta chains associated with cytomegalovirus. Sequencing depth was assumed to be roughly uniform across donors in the presence/absence analyses, though that assumption may not hold. A later analysis found that most CMV-associated TCR beta chains appeared HLA-restricted, with HLA associations seemingly driven largely by CMV exposure. The classifier was reported to diagnose cytomegalovirus status with high specificity and sensitivity in both the original and validation cohorts. Three of the identified cytomegalovirus-associated TCR beta chains were confirmed in vitro to be specific for cytomegalovirus antigens. In a later analysis, HLA-associated TCR beta chains were found to be more clonally expanded and to have lower generation probabilities than equally common non-associated chains. A later genetic analysis reported fewer N-insertions in productive TCRs among donors in an Asian-associated ancestry cluster than the roughly 700-donor mean. In a later analysis, some 17,000 TCR beta sequences were associated with specific HLA alleles at a false discovery rate of 0.05. A further reported finding was that TCR beta sequences accurately predicted the HLA-A and HLA-B alleles for most subjects in the first cohort. The authors suggested that the approach could potentially be generalized to other disease states and immunological phenotypes. A later genetic analysis associated a missense DCLRE1C variant with V-gene and J-gene trimming of TCR beta chains, and an independent cohort replicated the association. This cohort had only TCR beta chains sequenced, and the lack of alpha or paired-chain data limited which features could be detected.

V lost 5 bases and J lost 6 bases; the stretch between them is 17 bases long. The germline V gene (reference sequence) yields MNHNY for CDR1 and SVGAGI for CDR2. The CDR3, from cysteine to phenylalanine, totals 16 residues. Only the CDR3 region is kept as DNA, spanning 48 bases read in frame from base 1. The cohort consisted of some 670 healthy bone marrow donors. Cohort members were all nominally healthy when sampled, although unrecorded immune exposures were likely present. The donor was CMV seronegative and belonged to the group of more than 300 seronegative cohort members. Every donor gave a peripheral blood sample, and the peripheral blood mononuclear cells from that sample were used for TCR beta sequencing. The Qiagen DNeasy Blood Extraction Kit was used to extract genomic DNA from the blood cell samples. Libraries were prepared through the immunoSEQ multiplex PCR assay. For the multiplex PCR, a mixture combining 60 forward primers for TCR Vbeta segments and 13 reverse primers for TCR Jbeta segments was used. The CDR3 region of rearranged TCR beta genes was amplified from genomic DNA by a multiplex PCR assay. On the Illumina HiSeq System, the amplified TCR beta libraries were sequenced as 87-base-pair reads. Per the source publication's procedure: A later analysis counted 75 million to 100 million unique TCR beta chains across the 650 to 800 repertoires, and some 12 million of these chains were shared by at least two donors. Raw reads were error-corrected and collapsed into unique sequences with a nearest-neighbor algorithm that merged closely related sequences to remove PCR and sequencing errors. V, D and J gene segments were assigned by aligning CDR3 sequences to IMGT reference sequences. Each retained sequence needed at least a six-nucleotide match to both a V gene segment and a J gene segment. Rearrangements were called productive when the CDR3 lacked stop codons and stayed in frame with V and J; all others were non-productive. CDR3 was defined by IMGT convention, running from the second conserved V-encoded cysteine to the conserved J-encoded phenylalanine. The earlier analysis of about 620 of the donors excluded sequences that lacked an unambiguous match to a single V gene segment. An earlier analysis of 500 to 600 of the donors classified V segments as functional when productive rearrangements were above 56.7% and as segregating when the standard deviation between donors was above 5%. To diagnose cytomegalovirus status from the catalog of TCR beta chain sequences, a statistical classification framework was built. A later analysis assigned V and J genes by comparing TCR nucleotide sequences with IMGT/GENE-DB human TR gene sequences. Using the TCRdist pipeline, a later analysis assigned CDR3 sequences along with most-parsimonious VDJ recombination scenarios. In a later analysis, each TCR beta chain was defined by its CDR3 amino acid sequence together with its V-gene family, and reads lacking a unique V-gene family were excluded. As a way to deal with suspected cross-contamination and a sequencing artifact, a later analysis dropped roughly 600 nucleotide sequences that were highly shared and had low generation probability. For each public chain, a later analysis derived a clonal expansion index from normalized ranks of inferred template counts within each repertoire. In a later analysis, generation probabilities were computed with a VDJ recombination model fitted to out-of-frame rearrangements, and the resulting probabilities were checked against IGoR. A later analysis scored TCR-TCR, TCR-HLA and TCR-CMV co-occurrence with hypergeometric tests, applying a repertoire-size bias correction to TCR pairs. To estimate false discovery rates, a later analysis permuted the HLA or CMV assignments 20 times. In a later analysis, co-occurring TCRs were grouped with DBSCAN, and TCRdist sequence similarity was added when clustering was performed within HLA-allele-positive subsets. For co-occurrence clustering, repertoires with fewer than 30,000 or more than 120,000 public chains were excluded, along with roughly 5 repertoires with anomalous nucleotide sharing. The source is immuneACCESS, and TCRdb retained only in-frame sequences with V and J called. Part of the clones is not carried over; for the studies checked, unresolved V genes explain less than half of this, and the remainder is unexplained. The V and J calls and clone size were taken over from that table, and D and trimming were inferred from the DNA. This sample is represented by about 190,000 clones; over 75% of them were singletons. About 3.8% of the sample is in the top ten clones.

In regard to this clone: This receptor's antigen is unknown. No clone much larger than this one lies a single base away; base qualities are absent.

The chain is made from TRBV6-6 and TRBJ1-6; TRBD1 is possibly the D segment (5 matching bases). Sequenced: PBMCs. The receptor was derived from a middle-aged man in good health and CMV-seronegative. DNA sequence: TGTGCCAGCAGTCTACTGGTAGACAGCCTTAATTCACCCCTCCACTTT. Its translation reads: CASSLLVDSLNSPLHF.